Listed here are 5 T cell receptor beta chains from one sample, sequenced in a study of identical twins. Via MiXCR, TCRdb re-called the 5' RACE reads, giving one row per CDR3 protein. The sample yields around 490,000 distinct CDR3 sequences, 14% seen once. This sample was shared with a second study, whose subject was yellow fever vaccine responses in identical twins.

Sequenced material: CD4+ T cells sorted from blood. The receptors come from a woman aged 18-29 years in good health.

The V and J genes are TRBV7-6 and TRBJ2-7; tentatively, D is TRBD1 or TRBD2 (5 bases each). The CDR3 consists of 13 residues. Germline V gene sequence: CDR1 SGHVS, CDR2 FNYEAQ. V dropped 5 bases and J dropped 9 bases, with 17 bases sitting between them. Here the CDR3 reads CASSLRFGAAQYF. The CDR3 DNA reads TGTGCCAGCAGCCTCCGTTTCGGGGCCGCGCAGTACTTC. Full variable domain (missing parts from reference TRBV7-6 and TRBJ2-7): GAGVSQSPRYKVTKRGQDVALRCDPISGHVSLYWYRQALGQGPEFLTYFNYEAQQDKSGLPNDRFSAERPEGSISTLTIQRTEQRDSAMYRCASSLRFGAAQYFGPGTRLTVT.

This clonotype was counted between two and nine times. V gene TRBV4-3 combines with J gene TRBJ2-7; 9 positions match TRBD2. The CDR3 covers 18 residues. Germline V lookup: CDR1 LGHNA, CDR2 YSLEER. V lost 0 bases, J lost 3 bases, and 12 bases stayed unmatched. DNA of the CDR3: TGCGCCAGCAGCCAAGATATAGCGCTAGCGGGAACGGGCTACGAGCAGTACTTC. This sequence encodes CASSQDIALAGTGYEQYF.

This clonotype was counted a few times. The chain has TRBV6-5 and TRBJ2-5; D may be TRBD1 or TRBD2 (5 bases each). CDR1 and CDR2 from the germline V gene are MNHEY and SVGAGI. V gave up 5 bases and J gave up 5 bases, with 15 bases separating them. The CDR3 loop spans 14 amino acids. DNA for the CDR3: TGTGCCAGCAGTAACCGGGACCTCTCGGAGACCCAGTACTTC. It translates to CASSNRDLSETQYF.

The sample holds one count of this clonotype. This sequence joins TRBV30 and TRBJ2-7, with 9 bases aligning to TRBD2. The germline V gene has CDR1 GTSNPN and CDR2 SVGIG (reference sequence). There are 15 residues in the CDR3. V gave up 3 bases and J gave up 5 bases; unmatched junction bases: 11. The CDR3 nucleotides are TGTGCCTGGAGGCCCCCAGGGACTAGCTTCCACGAGCAGTACTTC. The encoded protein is CAWRPPGTSFHEQYF. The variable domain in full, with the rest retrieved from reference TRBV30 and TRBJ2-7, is SQTIHQWPATLVQPVGSPLSLECTVEGTSNPNLYWYRQAAGRGLQLLFYSVGIGQISSEVPQNLSASRPQDRQFILSSKKLLLSDSGFYLCAWRPPGTSFHEQYFGPGTRLTVT.

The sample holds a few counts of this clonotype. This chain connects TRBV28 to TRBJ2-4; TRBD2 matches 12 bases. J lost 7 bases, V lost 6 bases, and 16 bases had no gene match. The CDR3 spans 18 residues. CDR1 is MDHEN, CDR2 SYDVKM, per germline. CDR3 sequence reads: CASSSHLAGGGFGNIQYF. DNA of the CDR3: TGTGCCAGCAGCTCCCACCTAGCGGGAGGGGGGTTTGGTAACATTCAGTACTTC.